This TCR beta chain was sequenced in a study of T-cell memory formation after mild COVID-19 (dated by TCRdb to 2020 to 2023). In the study overall: TCR sequence clusters from the two donors were largely donor specific. The cohort was made up of two young adult volunteers, one female and one male, who were previously healthy. In a couple of donors, T-cell clones that expanded and contracted after mild COVID-19 were tracked by sequencing TCRalpha and TCRbeta repertoires over time. The full study reports these points: The second-wave clones that peaked on day 37 were not confirmed to be SARS-CoV-2 specific. Contracting CD4+ clones were found mainly in CM and EM memory subsets, while CD8+ clones were enriched in EMRA. Clones contracting from day 15 to 85 had balanced CD4/CD8 phenotypes, while a second wave expanding from day 15 to 37 was biased towards CD4+. The study included only a couple of mild cases, and larger cohorts that include severe cases with pre-infection samples were judged to be necessary. The detection of some responding clones in pre-infection memory suggests that pre-existing cross-reactive memory T cells joined the SARS-CoV-2 response.

V was cut back by 0 bases and J by 0 bases, leaving a gap of 11 bases between them. Reading from cysteine to phenylalanine, the CDR3 counts 16 amino acids. Of the read, only the CDR3 DNA is kept; its 48 bases are in frame from base 1. CDR1 is given as SGHRS and CDR2 as YFSETQ, both from the germline V gene. This clonotype has only a few counts. It has no known antigen specificity. Nothing much larger sits one base from this clone, and base qualities are not available. Sequencing was performed on an Illumina NovaSeq 6000. TCRalpha and TCRbeta cDNA libraries were built by 5'RACE with constant-segment primers, adding sample barcodes and unique molecular identifiers. Trizol reagent was used to extract RNA from every sample. The libraries were amplified in two PCR steps, and the second step added a second sample barcode and Illumina TruSeq adapters. Sequencing of libraries was performed on an Illumina NovaSeq with 2 x 150 bp paired-end reads. From the authors' description of their analysis: Reads were demultiplexed and collapsed into UMI-guided consensus sequences with migec v1.2.7. With mixcr v2.1.11, UMI consensuses were aligned to TRA and TRB V and J templates and assembled into clonotypes. Clonotypes were classified as expanded or contracted when called significant by both edgeR and NoisET, with noise models trained on biological replicates. edgeR calls used a false discovery rate-adjusted p below 0.01 and a log2 fold-change threshold of 1. As an exploratory analysis of dynamics, PCA with hierarchical clustering was applied to max-normalized trajectories of the 1000 most abundant clonotypes. Separately sequenced CD4+ and CD8+ repertoires were used to assign a CD4 or CD8 phenotype to each responding clone. TCRdb reprocessing: public reads trimmed at Q25 with fastp, clones called with MiXCR, in-frame beta chains kept. CDR3 protein duplicates are merged, each entry listing the most common genes and DNA. These V and J calls originate from TCRdb's pipeline instead of the authors' own analysis. The sample table records 450,000 or so distinct CDR3 sequences; about 23% of these occur just once. Clones ranked in the top ten supply under 15% of the sample.

Ficoll-Paque density gradient centrifugation was the method used to isolate PBMCs. The receptor comes from an adult woman who had mild COVID-19 (a few samples of this study predate the infection). The sample titles of this study are shuffled in the database, so cell type and time point are left out; the donor was told from shared clones. The V and J segments used are TRBV5-1 and TRBJ2-3; too little of a D gene remains to name it. Sequenced input: PBMCs or a T cell subset sorted from them (not recorded which). The CDR3 reads CASSLEGAASTDTQYF. The nucleotide sequence reads as follows: TGCGCCAGCAGCTTGGAGGGTGCCGCTAGCACAGATACGCAGTATTTT.